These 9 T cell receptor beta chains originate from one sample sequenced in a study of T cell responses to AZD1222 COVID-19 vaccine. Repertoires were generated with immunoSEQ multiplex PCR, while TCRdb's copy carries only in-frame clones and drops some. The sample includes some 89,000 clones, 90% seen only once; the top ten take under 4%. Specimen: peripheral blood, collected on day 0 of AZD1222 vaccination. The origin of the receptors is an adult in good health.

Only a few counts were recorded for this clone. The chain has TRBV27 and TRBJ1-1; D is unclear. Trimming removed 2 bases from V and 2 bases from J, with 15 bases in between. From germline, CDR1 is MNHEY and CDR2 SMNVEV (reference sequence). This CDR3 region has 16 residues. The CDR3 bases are TGTGCCAGCAGTTTAGACAAGCCAGAATTTAACACTGAAGCTTTCTTT. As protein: CASSLDKPEFNTEAFF.

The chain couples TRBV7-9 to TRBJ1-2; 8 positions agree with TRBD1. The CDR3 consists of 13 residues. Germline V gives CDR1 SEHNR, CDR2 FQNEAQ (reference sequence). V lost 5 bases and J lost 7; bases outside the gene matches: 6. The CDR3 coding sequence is TGTGCCAGCAGCCGGACAGGGATTAGTGGCTACACCTTC. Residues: CASSRTGISGYTF. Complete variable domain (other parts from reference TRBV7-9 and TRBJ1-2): DTGVSQNPRHKITKRGQNVTFRCDPISEHNRLYWYRQTLGQGPEFLTYFQNEAQLEKSRLLSDRFSAERPKGSFSTLEIQRTEQGDSAMYLCASSRTGISGYTFGSGTRLTVV.

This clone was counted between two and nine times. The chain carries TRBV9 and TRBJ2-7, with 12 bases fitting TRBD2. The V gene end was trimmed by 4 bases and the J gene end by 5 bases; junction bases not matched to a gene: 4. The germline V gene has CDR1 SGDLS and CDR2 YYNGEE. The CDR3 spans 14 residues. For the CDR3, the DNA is TGTGCCAGCAGCCCCCGACTAGCGGGAGACGAGCAGTACTTC. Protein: CASSPRLAGDEQYF. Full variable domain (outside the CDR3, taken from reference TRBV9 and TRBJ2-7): DSGVTQTPKHLITATGQRVTLRCSPRSGDLSVYWYQQSLDQGLQFLIQYYNGEERAKGNILERFSAQQFPDLHSELNLSSLELGDSALYFCASSPRLAGDEQYFGPGTRLTVT.

The DNA of the CDR3 is TGTGCCAGCAGTTACTCCCCCAGAAACACCATATATTTT. Protein sequence: CASSYSPRNTIYF. This chain joins TRBV6-6 and TRBJ1-3; D is uncertain. Germline V gene sequence: CDR1 MNHNY, CDR2 SVGAGI (reference sequence). The CDR3 runs 13 residues. V lost 0 bases to trimming and J lost 5 bases, with 5 bases between them.

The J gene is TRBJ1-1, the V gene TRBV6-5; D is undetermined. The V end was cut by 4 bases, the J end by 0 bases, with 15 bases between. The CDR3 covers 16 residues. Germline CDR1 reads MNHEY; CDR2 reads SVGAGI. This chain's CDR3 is CASSSPSGTMNTEAFF. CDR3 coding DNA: TGTGCCAGCAGTTCCCCCTCGGGTACAATGAACACTGAAGCTTTCTTT.

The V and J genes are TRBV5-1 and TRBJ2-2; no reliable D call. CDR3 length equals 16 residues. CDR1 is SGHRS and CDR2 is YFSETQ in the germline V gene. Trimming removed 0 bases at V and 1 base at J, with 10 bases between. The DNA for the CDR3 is TGCGCCAGCAGCTTGGCGGTCACGGGGAACACCGGGGAGCTGTTTTTT. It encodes CASSLAVTGNTGELFF.

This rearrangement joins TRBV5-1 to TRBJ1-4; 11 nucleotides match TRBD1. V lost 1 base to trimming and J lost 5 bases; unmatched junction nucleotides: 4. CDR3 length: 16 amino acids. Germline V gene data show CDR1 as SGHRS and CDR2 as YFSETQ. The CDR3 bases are TGCGCCAGCAGCTTGCGGACAGGGGGCTTGAATGAAAAACTGTTTTTT. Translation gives CASSLRTGGLNEKLFF.

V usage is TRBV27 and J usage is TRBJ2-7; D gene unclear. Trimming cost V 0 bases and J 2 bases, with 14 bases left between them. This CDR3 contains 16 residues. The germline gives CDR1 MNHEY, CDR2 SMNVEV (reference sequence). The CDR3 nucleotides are TGTGCCAGCAGTTTATCTGGCCAGGTGATGGCCTACGAGCAGTACTTC. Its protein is CASSLSGQVMAYEQYF.

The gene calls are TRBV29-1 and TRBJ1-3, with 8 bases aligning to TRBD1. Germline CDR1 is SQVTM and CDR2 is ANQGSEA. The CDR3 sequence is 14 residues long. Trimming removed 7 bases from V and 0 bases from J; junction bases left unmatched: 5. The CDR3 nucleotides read TGCAGCGCCGAGACAGGGGTCTCTGGAAACACCATATATTTT. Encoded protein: CSAETGVSGNTIYF.